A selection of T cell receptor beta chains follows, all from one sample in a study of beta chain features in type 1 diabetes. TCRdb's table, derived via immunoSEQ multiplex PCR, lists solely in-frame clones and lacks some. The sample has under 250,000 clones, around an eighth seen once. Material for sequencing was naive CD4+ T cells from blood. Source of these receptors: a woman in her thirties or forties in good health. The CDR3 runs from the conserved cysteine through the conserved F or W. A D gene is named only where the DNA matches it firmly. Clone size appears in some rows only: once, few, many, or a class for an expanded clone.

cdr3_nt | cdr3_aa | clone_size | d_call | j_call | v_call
TGTGCCAGTAGTACGCGGGGGAAGAGAACCGGGGAGCTGTTTTTT | CASSTRGKRTGELFF | . | TRBD2 | TRBJ2-2 | TRBV19
TGTGCCAGCAGCCCAGAGCCGACAAAATTCTCCTACGAGCAGTACTTC | CASSPEPTKFSYEQYF | . | . | TRBJ2-7 | TRBV14
TGTGCCAGCAGCCAAGAGTCTCGGGGGAATCAGCCCCAGCATTTT | CASSQESRGNQPQHF | few | . | TRBJ1-5 | TRBV4-2
TGTGCCAGCAGGTACCAGGGAACCTACGAGCAGTACTTC | CASRYQGTYEQYF | . | . | TRBJ2-7 | TRBV13
TGTGCCACCTACGGGCAGGGGATTTCCTACAATGAGCAGTTCTTC | CATYGQGISYNEQFF | few | . | TRBJ2-1 | TRBV19
TGTGCCAGCAGTGAAGGCCGACTGGCGGAGAGCAAGCCCCAGCATTTT | CASSEGRLAESKPQHF | few | . | TRBJ1-5 | TRBV25-1
TGTGCCAGCAGCGTAGGCTCCAGCGCCTCGGGGCCCCAGCATTTT | CASSVGSSASGPQHF | . | . | TRBJ1-5 | TRBV9
TGTGCCAGCAGCCTACCAGGGGGCGCAGAGACCCAGTACTTC | CASSLPGGAETQYF | . | TRBD1 | TRBJ2-5 | TRBV7-9
TGTGCCAGCAGCTTACAGCGGCTAGCGGGGCTTAATGAGCAGTTCTTC | CASSLQRLAGLNEQFF | . | TRBD2 | TRBJ2-1 | TRBV7-2
TGTGCCAGCTCACCTGCCCCAGGGGGCGCCGGGGAAAAACTGTTTTTT | CASSPAPGGAGEKLFF | few | TRBD1 | TRBJ1-4 | TRBV18
TGTGCCAGCATACCAGGTCGCAGCTCCTATAATTCACCCCTCCACTTT | CASIPGRSSYNSPLHF | . | . | TRBJ1-6 | TRBV2
TGTGCCTCTAGCCCCGCCCGAGAGACCCAGTACTTC | CASSPARETQYF | few | . | TRBJ2-5 | TRBV10-3
TGTGCCAGCAGCAGGGACAGGGCAGATGGCTACACCTTC | CASSRDRADGYTF | few | TRBD1 | TRBJ1-2 | TRBV27
TGTGCCAGTAGTACCGCAAGACTAGCGGCCTTATACGAGCAGTACTTC | CASSTARLAALYEQYF | . | TRBD2 | TRBJ2-7 | TRBV19
TGCAGCGTAGACCAGGGGAGCGAGACCCAGTACTTC | CSVDQGSETQYF | . | . | TRBJ2-5 | TRBV29-1
TGTGCCAGCAGCGTAGAGCCCGGGAATCCCTACGAGCAGTACTTC | CASSVEPGNPYEQYF | . | . | TRBJ2-7 | TRBV9
TGTGCCAGCAGCCCGGGGGGTGGGGAGCAGCCCCAGCATTTT | CASSPGGGEQPQHF | . | . | TRBJ1-5 | TRBV7-6
TGCAGCGTTGGCCCTAGCGGGGGCGGTGGGGAGCTGTTTTTT | CSVGPSGGGGELFF | . | TRBD2 | TRBJ2-2 | TRBV29-1
TGTGCCAGCAGTCGTCAGGGAGGGAAACTGTTTTTT | CASSRQGGKLFF | few | . | TRBJ1-4 | TRBV2
TGTGCCAGCAGCGTATCCGGGACAGGGGGGATCAGCGAGCAGTACTTC | CASSVSGTGGISEQYF | few | TRBD1 | TRBJ2-7 | TRBV9
TGCGCCAGCAGTGAAAGGGGCCAGACCTACAATGAGCAGTTCTTC | CASSERGQTYNEQFF | . | . | TRBJ2-1 | TRBV10-2
TGTGCCAGCAGCCCCCCAGCGGGCCCGAACACCGGGGAGCTGTTTTTT | CASSPPAGPNTGELFF | . | . | TRBJ2-2 | TRBV11-1
TGTGCCACCAGCCCTGACCCGACAGGAAGAGGCTATGGCTACACCTTC | CATSPDPTGRGYGYTF | . | . | TRBJ1-2 | TRBV15
TGTGCCAGCAGTGAAGCGGGTGGAGGGTTCCTGGGCGAGCAGTACTTC | CASSEAGGGFLGEQYF | few | . | TRBJ2-7 | TRBV2
TGCGCCAGCAGCTTGGTTGCCCAGGATGACAATGAGCAGTTCTTC | CASSLVAQDDNEQFF | few | . | TRBJ2-1 | TRBV5-1
TGTGCCAGCAGCCATACCCGGGACAGTCAAGAGACCCAGTACTTC | CASSHTRDSQETQYF | few | TRBD1 | TRBJ2-5 | TRBV27
TGTGCCAGCAGTCAATCGCGGGACAGGGGCGATGGCTACACCTTC | CASSQSRDRGDGYTF | . | TRBD1 | TRBJ1-2 | TRBV6-5
TGCGCCAGCAGCTTGACAGGTGTGGATACGCAGTATTTT | CASSLTGVDTQYF | . | . | TRBJ2-3 | TRBV5-1
TGTGCCAGCAGCGCCACAGGGTTCTATGGCTACACCTTC | CASSATGFYGYTF | few | . | TRBJ1-2 | TRBV11-2
TGCGCCAGCAGCATTAGCGGGGCCCTTGGGGATACGCAGTATTTT | CASSISGALGDTQYF | few | TRBD2 | TRBJ2-3 | TRBV5-1
TGTGCCAGCAGCTTGAAGGGGACTAGCGGGGGTTGGGAGACCCAGTACTTC | CASSLKGTSGGWETQYF | . | TRBD2 | TRBJ2-5 | TRBV5-4
TGTGCCAGCAGCTCAAGCGGGGGGCACTCCTACGAGCAGTACTTC | CASSSSGGHSYEQYF | few | TRBD2 | TRBJ2-7 | TRBV7-9
TGTGCCAGCAGCACCCCCGGGACTAGCGGGGGGAGCTCCTACAATGAGCAGTTCTTC | CASSTPGTSGGSSYNEQFF | few | TRBD2 | TRBJ2-1 | TRBV14
TGTGCCAGCACCGATAGCGGGAACCGAATCCAAGAGACCCAGTACTTC | CASTDSGNRIQETQYF | few | TRBD2 | TRBJ2-5 | TRBV27
TGTGCCAGTAGTATCTTTCGGGGGGCTAACAATGAGCAGTTCTTC | CASSIFRGANNEQFF | . | . | TRBJ2-1 | TRBV19
TGCAGCGGGACAGGGGGCAGGGGCACCGGGGAGCTGTTTTTT | CSGTGGRGTGELFF | few | TRBD1 | TRBJ2-2 | TRBV29-1
TGTGCCAGCAGGAGAGGTACGGTACTGGGCTATGGCTACACCTTC | CASRRGTVLGYGYTF | . | . | TRBJ1-2 | TRBV27
TGTGCCAGCAGTTACTCGGTGAGCGGGGGGTACGAGCAGTACTTC | CASSYSVSGGYEQYF | . | TRBD2 | TRBJ2-7 | TRBV6-5
TGTGCCAGCAGCTTTGGACAGGGTAGGGTCTCTGGAAACACCATATATTTT | CASSFGQGRVSGNTIYF | few | TRBD1 | TRBJ1-3 | TRBV5-4
TGTGCCAGCAGTGCAACAGGGGGCAGTCAGCCCCAGCATTTT | CASSATGGSQPQHF | few | TRBD1 | TRBJ1-5 | TRBV25-1